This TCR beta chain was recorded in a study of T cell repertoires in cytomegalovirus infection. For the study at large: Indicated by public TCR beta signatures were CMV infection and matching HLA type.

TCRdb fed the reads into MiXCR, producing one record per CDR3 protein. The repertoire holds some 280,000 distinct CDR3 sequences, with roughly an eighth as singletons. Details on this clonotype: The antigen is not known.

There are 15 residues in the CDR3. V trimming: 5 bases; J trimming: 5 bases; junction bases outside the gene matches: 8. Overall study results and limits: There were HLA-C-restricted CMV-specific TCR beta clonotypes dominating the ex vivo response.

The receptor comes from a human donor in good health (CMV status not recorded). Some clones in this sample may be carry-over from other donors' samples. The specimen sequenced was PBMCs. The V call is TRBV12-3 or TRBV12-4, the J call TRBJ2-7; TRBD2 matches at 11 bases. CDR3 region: CASSRSGGAFDEQYF. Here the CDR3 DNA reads TGTGCCAGCAGTCGTAGCGGGGGGGCTTTTGACGAGCAGTACTTC.